Shown below are 21 T cell receptor beta chains from a single sample sequenced in a study of shared clonotypes between healthy human individuals. The method was immunoSEQ multiplex PCR; TCRdb's version includes in-frame clones alone and lacks a portion of them. The sample includes millions of clones, approximately 92% of them seen just once. The sequencing sample was made of naive CD4+ T cells sorted from blood. The subset was: CD45RA+ positively selected. The receptors originated from a man aged 18 to 30 in good health.

The chain links TRBV5-6 to TRBJ1-1, with a weak D call TRBD1 (5 bases). CDR1 and CDR2 from the germline V gene are SGHDT and YYEEEE. V shed 4 bases and J shed 5 bases, with 15 bases lying between them. This CDR3 comprises 14 residues. CDR3 sequence (DNA): TGTGCCAGCAGCGACGGGCCCCAGGGAACTGAAGCTTTCTTT. This sequence encodes CASSDGPQGTEAFF.

The chain combines TRBV18 with TRBJ1-4, with TRBD1 as a possible D gene (6 bases). CDR1 KGHSH and CDR2 LQKENI come from the germline V gene. The V end was cut by 1 base, the J end by 7 bases, with 10 bases between. The CDR3 runs to 14 residues. The CDR3 spells CASSPQSGAEKLFF. The DNA for the CDR3 is TGTGCCAGCTCACCACAGTCAGGGGCTGAAAAACTGTTTTTT.

This clone was recorded a few times. A much larger clone is a single base away; this may be a read error. Other nucleotide sequences from this sample produce the same CDR3. The chain has TRBV5-1 and TRBJ2-5; D uncertain. In germline, CDR1 is SGHRS, CDR2 YFSETQ. This CDR3 contains 11 residues. Trimming left V 0 bases short and J 6 bases short, with 3 bases between. CDR3 amino acids: CASSLEQTQYF. In DNA, the CDR3 is TGCGCCAGCAGCTTGGAGCAGACCCAGTACTTC.

The chain employs TRBV30 and TRBJ2-2; 11 bases are a match to TRBD2. This CDR3 has 17 residues. Per germline, CDR1 GTSNPN and CDR2 SVGIG (reference sequence). With 4 bases clipped from V and 3 bases from J, the junction kept 10 bases outside the gene matches. The CDR3 DNA sequence: TGTGCCTGGAAATTTGTCGGACTAGCGGGTTACACCGGGGAGCTGTTTTTT. This gives the protein CAWKFVGLAGYTGELFF.

The rearrangement uses TRBV28 and TRBJ2-5; D is uncertain. The CDR3 is 13 amino acids. Germline V CDR1 and CDR2: MDHEN, SYDVKM. With 6 bases removed from V and 10 bases from J, the gap between germline ends came to 18 bases. The CDR3 here is CASSPPAVKGQYF. Here the CDR3 DNA reads TGTGCCAGCAGCCCTCCGGCCGTAAAGGGCCAGTACTTC.

The V gene is TRBV9, the J gene TRBJ1-1, with 10 bases that match TRBD1. The ends lost 0 bases at V and 5 bases at J; junction bases unmatched: 28. Germline-derived CDR1 and CDR2 are SGDLS and YYNGEE. The CDR3 runs 23 residues. The CDR3 nucleotides are TGTGCCAGCAGCGTAGCCCGGAGCCGACAGGGGGCCCCGCCGTTAGGGCCGGGGACTGAAGCTTTCTTT. Protein product: CASSVARSRQGAPPLGPGTEAFF.

The V and J genes are TRBV5-1 and TRBJ2-3; D is possibly TRBD1 or TRBD2 (6 bases each). V was clipped by 6 bases and J by 0 bases, with 14 bases between them. Germline V gene sequence: CDR1 SGHRS, CDR2 YFSETQ. This CDR3 is 15 amino acids long. The CDR3 loop is CASTMGGQSTDTQYF. The CDR3 coding sequence is TGCGCCAGCACGATGGGAGGACAGAGCACAGATACGCAGTATTTT. Filled out from reference TRBV5-1 and TRBJ2-3, the complete variable domain reads KAGVTQTPRYLIKTRGQQVTLSCSPISGHRSVSWYQQTPGQGLQFLFEYFSETQRNKGNFPGRFSGRQFSNSRSEMNVSTLELGDSALYLCASTMGGQSTDTQYFGPGTRLTVL.

The chain combines TRBV30 with TRBJ1-2, with D perhaps matching TRBD1 (6 bases). CDR1 and CDR2 (germline): GTSNPN, SVGIG (reference sequence). There are 14 residues in the CDR3. V lost 5 bases and J lost 0, with 13 bases in between. This CDR3 is CAWGIRGANYGYTF. In nucleotides, the CDR3 is TGTGCCTGGGGTATCAGGGGAGCTAACTATGGCTACACCTTC. Based on the CDR3 plus reference TRBV30 and TRBJ1-2, the full variable domain is SQTIHQWPATLVQPVGSPLSLECTVEGTSNPNLYWYRQAAGRGLQLLFYSVGIGQISSEVPQNLSASRPQDRQFILSSKKLLLSDSGFYLCAWGIRGANYGYTFGSGTRLTVV.

The chain is built from TRBV7-2 and TRBJ2-2; 15 positions agree with TRBD2. V lost 3 bases to trimming and J lost 10 bases; unmatched junction nucleotides: 6. Germline V gene sequence: CDR1 SGHTA, CDR2 FQGNSA. The CDR3 length is 16 residues. CDR3 bases: TGTGCCAGCAGCTTCTGGACTAGCGGGAGGGCCTCGGAGCTGTTTTTT. Protein: CASSFWTSGRASELFF.

The chain employs TRBV18 and TRBJ2-1; D might be TRBD2 (5 bases). The germline CDR1 and CDR2 sequences are KGHSH and LQKENI. The CDR3 sequence is 16 residues long. V was shortened by 3 bases and J by 0 bases, with 12 bases between the two germline ends. The CDR3: CASSPRENPSYNEQFF. In DNA, the CDR3 is TGTGCCAGCTCACCTCGGGAAAACCCCTCCTACAATGAGCAGTTCTTC. Variable domain in full (rest from reference TRBV18 and TRBJ2-1): NAGVMQNPRHLVRRRGQEARLRCSPMKGHSHVYWYRQLPEEGLKFMVYLQKENIIDESGMPKERFSAEFPKEGPSILRIQQVVRGDSAAYFCASSPRENPSYNEQFFGPGTRLTVL.

The chain has TRBV11-2 and TRBJ1-6; 12 nucleotides align to TRBD1. This CDR3 comprises 18 residues. With V trimmed by 1 base and J by 10 bases, 11 bases remained unmatched. Looked up from germline, CDR1 is SGHAT and CDR2 is FQNNGV. The CDR3 reads CASSLATGQGAQGSPLHF. The CDR3 coding sequence is TGTGCCAGCAGCTTAGCAACGGGACAGGGGGCCCAGGGGTCACCCCTCCACTTT.

The V gene is TRBV7-9, the J gene TRBJ2-2; D is ambiguous. There are 11 residues in the CDR3. CDR1 SEHNR and CDR2 FQNEAQ come from the germline V gene (reference sequence). V dropped 8 bases and J dropped 7 bases, with 8 bases sitting between them. CDR3 sequence (DNA): TGTGCCAGCGACGTGGTCGGGGAGCTGTTTTTT. This gives the protein CASDVVGELFF.

J is TRBJ1-5 and V is TRBV19; weak D call: TRBD1 (6 bases). The germline V and J ends were trimmed by 2 bases and 2 bases, with 10 bases remaining between them. This CDR3 spans 15 amino acids. The germline gives CDR1 LNHDA, CDR2 SQIVND (reference sequence). The CDR3 nucleotides are TGTGCCAGTAGTATAAGTGGACAGCGCAATCAGCCCCAGCATTTT. Encoded protein: CASSISGQRNQPQHF. The whole variable domain, remainder taken from reference TRBV19 and TRBJ1-5, is DGGITQSPKYLFRKEGQNVTLSCEQNLNHDAMYWYRQDPGQGLRLIYYSQIVNDFQKGDIAEGYSVSREKKESFPLTVTSAQKNPTAFYLCASSISGQRNQPQHFGDGTRLSIL.

This clone was counted a few times. CDR3 in DNA: TGTGCCAGCAGTTCCCGACAGCCCTACGAGCAGTACTTC. This codes for CASSSRQPYEQYF. J is TRBJ2-7 and V is TRBV6-5; tentative D call: TRBD1 (5 bases). Germline-derived CDR1 and CDR2 are MNHEY and SVGAGI. V was pared by 4 bases and J by 2 bases, with 9 bases between. The CDR3 extends over 13 amino acids.

DNA for the CDR3: TGTGCTTGGGACACCAGCTACGAGCAGTACTTC. Translation: CAWDTSYEQYF. V usage is TRBV30 and J usage is TRBJ2-7, with a possible D match to TRBD1 (6 bases). CDR1 and CDR2 from the germline V gene are GTSNPN and SVGIG (reference sequence). CDR3 length: 11 amino acids.

The chain recombines TRBV7-3 with TRBJ2-6, with no clear D. Germline assignment: CDR1 SGHTA and CDR2 FQGTGA. V dropped 6 bases and J dropped 0 bases, with 6 bases sitting between them. The CDR3 runs to 14 residues. CDR3 bases: TGTGCCAGCAGGCCAGGCTCTGGGGCCAACGTCCTGACTTTC. It codes for CASRPGSGANVLTF. The full variable domain, rest sourced from reference TRBV7-3 and TRBJ2-6, is GAGVSQTPSNKVTEKGKYVELRCDPISGHTALYWYRQSLGQGPEFLIYFQGTGAADDSGLPNDRFFAVRPEGSVSTLKIQRTERGDSAVYLCASRPGSGANVLTFGAGSRLTVL.

V and J are TRBV18 and TRBJ2-7; TRBD2 matches 12 bases. V was pared by 6 bases and J by 0 bases, with 9 bases of the junction left unmatched. The CDR3 is 17 residues long. CDR1 and CDR2 (germline): KGHSH, LQKENI. CDR3 in DNA: TGTGCCAGCTCTCACAGGACTAGCGGGATGAGCTCCTACGAGCAGTACTTC. It yields the protein CASSHRTSGMSSYEQYF. The full variable domain, completed using reference TRBV18 and TRBJ2-7, is NAGVMQNPRHLVRRRGQEARLRCSPMKGHSHVYWYRQLPEEGLKFMVYLQKENIIDESGMPKERFSAEFPKEGPSILRIQQVVRGDSAAYFCASSHRTSGMSSYEQYFGPGTRLTVT.

The chain is built from TRBV6-5 and TRBJ2-2; D not certain. The CDR3 has 14 residues. V lost 8 bases, J lost 3 bases, and 13 bases lay in between. Per the germline V gene, CDR1 is MNHEY and CDR2 is SVGAGI. CDR3 in DNA: TGTGCCAGCTGGCGAGGTGGGGACACCGGGGAGCTGTTTTTT. Its translation is CASWRGGDTGELFF.

This CDR3 is CASSVSTGGAGYTF. DNA for the CDR3: TGCGCCAGCAGCGTCTCGACAGGGGGCGCTGGCTACACCTTC. This chain links TRBV4-3 with TRBJ1-2; 10 nucleotides match TRBD1. Germline values: CDR1 LGHNA, CDR2 YSLEER. V lost 5 bases and J lost 7; bases outside the gene matches: 7. This CDR3 contains 14 residues.

The chain employs TRBV5-4 and TRBJ2-1, with 14 bases identical to TRBD2. There are 17 residues in the CDR3. The V segment lost 2 bases and the J segment 3 bases; nucleotides outside the gene matches: 4. In germline, CDR1 is SGHNT, CDR2 YYREEE (reference sequence). The DNA of the CDR3 is TGTGCCAGCAGCTTCGGGACTAGCGGGGGCGTCTACAATGAGCAGTTCTTC. This sequence encodes CASSFGTSGGVYNEQFF.

This chain links TRBV5-4 with TRBJ2-5; 8 bases map to TRBD2. Germline CDR1 SGHNT, CDR2 YYREEE (reference sequence). The CDR3 consists of 14 residues. V lost 5 bases to trimming and J lost 4 bases; unmatched junction nucleotides: 7. The DNA for the CDR3 is TGTGCCAGCAGTCCTGGGACTAGAGGAGAGACCCAGTACTTC. It specifies CASSPGTRGETQYF. The full variable domain, rest sourced from reference TRBV5-4 and TRBJ2-5, is ETGVTQSPTHLIKTRGQQVTLRCSSQSGHNTVSWYQQALGQGPQFIFQYYREEENGRGNFPPRFSGLQFPNYSSELNVNALELDDSALYLCASSPGTRGETQYFGPGTRLLVL.